Listed below are T cell receptor beta chains from one sample, sequenced in a study of lymphopenia after photon versus proton radiotherapy. Libraries were prepared by immunoSEQ multiplex PCR; TCRdb keeps only in-frame clonotypes and omits some of them. In the table there are 10,000 to 15,000 clones, around 89% of which are singletons. Here the sequenced sample was peripheral blood, taken from a patient treated with photon-based radiotherapy. The receptors come from a man aged 60 to 69 with pancreatic cancer. Each CDR3 is given without its conserved first and last residue. Clone size is shown for a subset of rows, as once, few, many or a class of expanded clone.

CDR3 length: 13; J gene: TRBJ1-5; V gene: TRBV4-2; clone size: .; CDR3 protein: ASSQDGQSNQPQH
CDR3 length: 14; J gene: TRBJ2-6; V gene: TRBV7-3; clone size: .; CDR3 protein: ASSSAINSGANVLT
CDR3 length: 12; J gene: TRBJ2-4; V gene: TRBV30; clone size: once; CDR3 protein: ASTIRTGLNIQY
CDR3 length: 11; J gene: TRBJ1-4; V gene: TRBV29-1; clone size: once; CDR3 protein: SVSGTGDEKLF
CDR3 length: 15; J gene: TRBJ2-1; V gene: TRBV4-1; clone size: .; CDR3 protein: ASSLGRVGTGDNEQF
CDR3 length: 11; J gene: TRBJ2-3; V gene: TRBV5-1; clone size: .; CDR3 protein: ASRDSGTDTQY
CDR3 length: 14; J gene: TRBJ2-1; V gene: TRBV7-3; clone size: .; CDR3 protein: ASSLGTSGNRDGQF
CDR3 length: 12; J gene: TRBJ1-2; V gene: TRBV6-1; clone size: .; CDR3 protein: ASCPGGHSYGYT
CDR3 length: 12; J gene: TRBJ1-1; V gene: TRBV7-9; clone size: .; CDR3 protein: ASSLGSLRTEAF
CDR3 length: 15; J gene: TRBJ2-2; V gene: TRBV7-3; clone size: .; CDR3 protein: ASSLPQPGLRFGELF
CDR3 length: 15; J gene: TRBJ2-5; V gene: TRBV10-3; clone size: .; CDR3 protein: AISRREGGRKKETQY
CDR3 length: 12; J gene: TRBJ2-7; V gene: TRBV2; clone size: .; CDR3 protein: ASSETGVIYEQY
CDR3 length: 12; J gene: TRBJ1-2; V gene: TRBV4-3; clone size: .; CDR3 protein: ASSQITENYGYT
CDR3 length: 13; J gene: TRBJ2-7; V gene: TRBV7-6; clone size: .; CDR3 protein: ASSLGRSSSYEQY
CDR3 length: 8; J gene: TRBJ2-1; V gene: TRBV2; clone size: .; CDR3 protein: AINYNEQF
CDR3 length: 15; J gene: TRBJ1-6; V gene: TRBV7-7; clone size: .; CDR3 protein: ASSQGGATGDNSPLH
CDR3 length: 12; J gene: TRBJ1-2; V gene: TRBV7-6; clone size: .; CDR3 protein: ASSPVEGNYGYT
CDR3 length: 13; J gene: TRBJ1-5; V gene: TRBV5-4; clone size: .; CDR3 protein: ASSTGTGRNQPQH